The clone carrying this T cell receptor (beta chain) was seen many times. Its specificity is not known. Primers used in a second PCR of roughly 7 to 11 cycles were a sample-barcoded 5' primer and a J-beta primer mix. Researchers report that a template-switch adaptor with 12 random nucleotides tagged each cDNA molecule. In TCRdb, the 5' RACE reads were re-called with MiXCR into one record per CDR3 protein. The sample yields around 1,600,000 distinct CDR3 sequences, about 45% seen once. Germline V lookup: CDR1 MNHEY, CDR2 SVGEGT. The CDR3 sequence is 11 residues long. Between the trimmed V and J ends, which lost 8 bases and 4 bases, there was a span of 9 bases. The sample belongs to a study of blood T cells in healthy people across ages. Study findings and constraints: Comparison with aged donors showed that long-lived donors had more naive CD4+ cells and higher diversity. The unknown donor CMV status may have confounded expanded clonotype changes.

The rearrangement joins TRBV6-2 or TRBV6-3 to TRBJ2-7, with TRBD1 as a possible D gene (6 bases). The material sequenced was blood. The source is a woman aged 18-29 years in good health. CDR3 DNA sequence: TGTGCCAGCGTACAGGGTTACGAGCAGTACTTC. Encoded protein: CASVQGYEQYF.